The T cell receptor beta chain described here comes from a study of long-term antiretroviral therapy in people with HIV. Study outcomes and limitations: Gathering of blood took place between about 2004 and 2018, possibly under older ART regimens. Versus controls, repertoires in people with HIV had narrower CDR3 length ranges.

The run of the v3.0 immunoSEQ assay was at survey level. Method: immunoSEQ multiplex PCR; TCRdb's copy keeps in-frame clones and lacks some. The sample shows 23,000 or so clones, 80% to 85% of them seen only once. In regard to this clone: Its antigen is unknown.

The CDR3 is made up of 13 amino acids. Germline-derived CDR1 and CDR2 are LNHDA and SQIVND (reference sequence). The V gene lost 3 bases and the J gene lost 2 bases, with 7 bases spanning the gap. The United States was where all participants with HIV were treated. The TCR sequence derives from a man in his fifties with HIV. Sequenced here: unsorted PBMCs, sampled 0.4 years after starting antiretroviral therapy. V gene TRBV19 combines with J gene TRBJ1-1; D not certain. CDR3: CASSIIGNTEAFF. The DNA of the CDR3 is TGTGCCAGTAGTATTATCGGCAACACTGAAGCTTTCTTT.